This T cell receptor beta chain was identified during a study of cytomegalovirus exposure and HLA in healthy donors. Study results and limitations: The investigators catalogued 150 or so TCR beta chains as cytomegalovirus-associated. Productive rates of about 87% or about 30% were seen for most TCR beta V segments in an earlier analysis. Roughly even sequencing depth across donors was the assumption behind the presence/absence analyses.

When sampled, the donors appeared nominally healthy, though they likely had unrecorded immune exposures. V lost 1 base to trimming and J lost 5 bases, with 14 bases between them. Germline V CDR1 and CDR2: LGHNA, YNFKEQ. The CDR3 length is 16 residues. Note on this clone: Its antigen is not identified.

Researchers ran the PCR with 60 Vbeta and 13 Jbeta primers. Some clones are missing from TCRdb's copy, which holds only in-frame ones; the method was immunoSEQ multiplex PCR. The data contain about 15,000 clones, around 60% of them singletons. Input material: PBMCs. The J gene is TRBJ1-4, the V gene TRBV4-2; D is possibly TRBD1 (5 bases). This TCR was sampled from a woman between 50 and 59 years old in good health and CMV-seropositive. The CDR3 nucleotides read TGTGCCAGCAGCCAAGTTTCAGGGTTGGACAATGAAAAACTGTTTTTT. Encoded protein: CASSQVSGLDNEKLFF.